This T cell receptor (beta chain) was obtained from a study of blood T cell repertoires in COVID-19. Overall study context: T cells, B-cell-depleted T cells, or PBMCs supplied cDNA or gDNA.

Everyone who took part was about 18 to 90 years old, and they came from about two dozen US areas. Clinical history reported by participants formed the basis on which cohorts were assigned. Two negative PCRs, clearance, or symptom resolution characterized the recovered Cohort 3 donors. Method: immunoSEQ multiplex PCR; TCRdb's copy keeps in-frame clones and lacks some. The profile covers some 310,000 clones, with about 90% appearing a single time and roughly a tenth taken by the ten largest. CDR3 length: 13 amino acids. Per the germline V gene, CDR1 is SNHLY and CDR2 is FYNNEI. J lost 3 bases, V lost 10 bases, and 7 bases had no gene match.

This receptor was identified in a woman aged 25 to 39 who had recovered from COVID-19. Specimen: PBMCs or T cells enriched from blood (not recorded which). The gene calls are TRBV2 and TRBJ1-2, with 8 bases aligning to TRBD1. The DNA for the CDR3 is TGTGCCACCTCGACAGGGGAGGACTATGGCTACACCTTC. This codes for CATSTGEDYGYTF.